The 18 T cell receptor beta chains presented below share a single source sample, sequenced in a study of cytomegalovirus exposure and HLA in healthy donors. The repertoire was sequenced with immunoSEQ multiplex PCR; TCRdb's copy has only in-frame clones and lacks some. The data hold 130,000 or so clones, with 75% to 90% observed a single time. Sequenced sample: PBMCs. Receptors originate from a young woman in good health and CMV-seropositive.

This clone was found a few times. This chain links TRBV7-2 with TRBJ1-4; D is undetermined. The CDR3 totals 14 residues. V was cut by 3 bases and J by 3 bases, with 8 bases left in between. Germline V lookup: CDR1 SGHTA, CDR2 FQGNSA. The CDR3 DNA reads TGTGCCAGCAGCTTTCCAGCGGCTAATGAAAAACTGTTTTTT. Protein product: CASSFPAANEKLFF.

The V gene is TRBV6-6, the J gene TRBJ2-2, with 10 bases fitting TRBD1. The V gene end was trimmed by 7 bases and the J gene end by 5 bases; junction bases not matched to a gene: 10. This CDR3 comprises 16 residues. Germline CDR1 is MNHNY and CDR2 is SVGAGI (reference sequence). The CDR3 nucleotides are TGTGCCAGCACCCGAGACAGGGGGCGCGGTACCGGGGAGCTGTTTTTT. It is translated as CASTRDRGRGTGELFF.

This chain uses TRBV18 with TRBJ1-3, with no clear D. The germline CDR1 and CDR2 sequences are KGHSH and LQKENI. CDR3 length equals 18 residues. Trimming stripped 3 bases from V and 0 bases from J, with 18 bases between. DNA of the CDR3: TGTGCCAGCTCACCCCTTGCGGGAGGAGGGAGCTCTGGAAACACCATATATTTT. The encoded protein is CASSPLAGGGSSGNTIYF. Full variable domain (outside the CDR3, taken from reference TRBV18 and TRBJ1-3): NAGVMQNPRHLVRRRGQEARLRCSPMKGHSHVYWYRQLPEEGLKFMVYLQKENIIDESGMPKERFSAEFPKEGPSILRIQQVVRGDSAAYFCASSPLAGGGSSGNTIYFGEGSWLTVV.

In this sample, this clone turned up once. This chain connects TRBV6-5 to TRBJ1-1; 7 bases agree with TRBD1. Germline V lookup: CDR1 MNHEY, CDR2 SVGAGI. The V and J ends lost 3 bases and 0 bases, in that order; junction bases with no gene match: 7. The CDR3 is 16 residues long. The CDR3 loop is CASSYRQGDLNTEAFF. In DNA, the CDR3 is TGTGCCAGCAGTTATAGGCAGGGGGACTTGAACACTGAAGCTTTCTTT.

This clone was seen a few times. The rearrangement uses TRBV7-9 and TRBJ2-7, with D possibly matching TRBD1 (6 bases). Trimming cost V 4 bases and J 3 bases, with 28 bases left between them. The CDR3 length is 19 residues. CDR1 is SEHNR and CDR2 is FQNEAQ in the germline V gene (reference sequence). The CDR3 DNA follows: TGTGCCAGCAGCTCCCTCACCGGATTTCTAGGACAGTCTAACTACGAGCAGTACTTC. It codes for CASSSLTGFLGQSNYEQYF. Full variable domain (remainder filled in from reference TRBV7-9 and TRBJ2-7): DTGVSQNPRHKITKRGQNVTFRCDPISEHNRLYWYRQTLGQGPEFLTYFQNEAQLEKSRLLSDRFSAERPKGSFSTLEIQRTEQGDSAMYLCASSSLTGFLGQSNYEQYFGPGTRLTVT.

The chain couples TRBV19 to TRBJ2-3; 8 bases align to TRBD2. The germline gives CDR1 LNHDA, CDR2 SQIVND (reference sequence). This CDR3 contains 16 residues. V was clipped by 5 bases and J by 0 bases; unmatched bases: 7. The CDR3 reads CASSHLSGKSTDTQYF. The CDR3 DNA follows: TGTGCCAGTAGTCATCTTAGCGGGAAAAGCACAGATACGCAGTATTTT.

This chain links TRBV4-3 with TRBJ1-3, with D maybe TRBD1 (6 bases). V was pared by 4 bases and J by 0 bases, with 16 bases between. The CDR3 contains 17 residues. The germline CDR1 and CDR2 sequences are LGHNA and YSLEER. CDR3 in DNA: TGCGCCAGCAGCCCGGGGGGGGCTCAGAGCTCTGGAAACACCATATATTTT. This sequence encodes CASSPGGAQSSGNTIYF.

The chain's CDR3 is CASTIAGEGTEAFF. CDR3 sequence (DNA): TGTGCCAGCACCATAGCAGGGGAAGGGACTGAAGCTTTCTTT. The gene calls are TRBV6-4 and TRBJ1-1; maybe TRBD1 (6 bases). V dropped 7 bases and J dropped 5 bases, with 17 bases sitting between them. CDR1 is MRHNA and CDR2 is SNTAGT in the germline V gene. The CDR3 is 14 amino acids.

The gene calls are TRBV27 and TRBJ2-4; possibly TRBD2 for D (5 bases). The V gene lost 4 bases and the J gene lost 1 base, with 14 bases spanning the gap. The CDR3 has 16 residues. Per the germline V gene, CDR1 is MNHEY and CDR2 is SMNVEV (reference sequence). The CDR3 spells CASSSFGGSAKNIQYF. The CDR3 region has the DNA TGTGCCAGCAGTTCCTTCGGAGGATCGGCCAAAAACATTCAGTACTTC.

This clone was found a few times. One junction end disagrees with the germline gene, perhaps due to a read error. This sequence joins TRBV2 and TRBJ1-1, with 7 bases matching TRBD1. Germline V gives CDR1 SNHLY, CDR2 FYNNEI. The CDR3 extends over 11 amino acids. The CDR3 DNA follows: TGTGCCAGCAGTCCCGAGGGGGCAACTCTCTTT. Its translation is CASSPEGATLF.

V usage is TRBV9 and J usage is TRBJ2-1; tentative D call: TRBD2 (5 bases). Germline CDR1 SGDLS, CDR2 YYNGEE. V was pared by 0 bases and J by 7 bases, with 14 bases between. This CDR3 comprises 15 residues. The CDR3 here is CASSVDLEEWNEQFF. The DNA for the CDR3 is TGTGCCAGCAGCGTAGATTTGGAGGAATGGAATGAGCAGTTCTTC.

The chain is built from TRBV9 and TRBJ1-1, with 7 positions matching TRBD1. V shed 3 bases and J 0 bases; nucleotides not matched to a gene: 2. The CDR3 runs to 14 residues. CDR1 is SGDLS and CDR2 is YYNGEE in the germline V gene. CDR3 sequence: CASSAGTVNTEAFF. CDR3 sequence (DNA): TGTGCCAGCAGCGCCGGGACAGTGAACACTGAAGCTTTCTTT.

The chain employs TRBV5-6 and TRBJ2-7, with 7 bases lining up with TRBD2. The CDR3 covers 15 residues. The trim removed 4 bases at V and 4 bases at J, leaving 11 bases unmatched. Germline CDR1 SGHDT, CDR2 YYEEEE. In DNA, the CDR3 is TGTGCCAGCAGCGATTTGGGCGGGGGTATTTACGAGCAGTACTTC. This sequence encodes CASSDLGGGIYEQYF.

CDR3 nucleotides: TGTGCCAGCAGCTTGGGGGGACTTAACACAGATACGCAGTATTTT. It translates to CASSLGGLNTDTQYF. V and J are TRBV5-4 and TRBJ2-3, with D perhaps TRBD2 (6 bases). Per the germline V gene, CDR1 is SGHNT and CDR2 is YYREEE (reference sequence). The CDR3 consists of 15 residues. V lost 0 bases to trimming and J lost 2 bases, with 10 bases between them. Full variable domain (remainder filled in from reference TRBV5-4 and TRBJ2-3): ETGVTQSPTHLIKTRGQQVTLRCSSQSGHNTVSWYQQALGQGPQFIFQYYREEENGRGNFPPRFSGLQFPNYSSELNVNALELDDSALYLCASSLGGLNTDTQYFGPGTRLTVL.

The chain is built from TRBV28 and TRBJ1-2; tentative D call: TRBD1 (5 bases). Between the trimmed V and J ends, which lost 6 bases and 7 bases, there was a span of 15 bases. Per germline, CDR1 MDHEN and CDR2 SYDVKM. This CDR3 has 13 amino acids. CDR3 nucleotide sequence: TGTGCCAGCAGATCTACGCCGGGGGGTGGCTACACCTTC. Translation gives CASRSTPGGGYTF.

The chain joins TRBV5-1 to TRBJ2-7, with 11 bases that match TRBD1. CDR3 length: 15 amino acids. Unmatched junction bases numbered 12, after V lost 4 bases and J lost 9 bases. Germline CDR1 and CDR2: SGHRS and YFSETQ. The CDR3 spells CASSPSGQGARMQYF. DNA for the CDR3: TGCGCCAGCAGCCCCTCAGGACAGGGGGCGCGGATGCAGTACTTC. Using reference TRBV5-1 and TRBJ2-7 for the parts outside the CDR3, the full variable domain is KAGVTQTPRYLIKTRGQQVTLSCSPISGHRSVSWYQQTPGQGLQFLFEYFSETQRNKGNFPGRFSGRQFSNSRSEMNVSTLELGDSALYLCASSPSGQGARMQYFGPGTRLTVT.

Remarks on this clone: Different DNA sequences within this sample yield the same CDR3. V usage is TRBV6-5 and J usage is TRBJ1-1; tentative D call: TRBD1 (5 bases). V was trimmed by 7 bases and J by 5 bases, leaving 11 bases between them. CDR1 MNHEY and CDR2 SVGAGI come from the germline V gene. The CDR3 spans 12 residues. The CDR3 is CASTRGGTEAFF. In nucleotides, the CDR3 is TGTGCCAGCACCCGCGGGGGGACTGAAGCTTTCTTT.

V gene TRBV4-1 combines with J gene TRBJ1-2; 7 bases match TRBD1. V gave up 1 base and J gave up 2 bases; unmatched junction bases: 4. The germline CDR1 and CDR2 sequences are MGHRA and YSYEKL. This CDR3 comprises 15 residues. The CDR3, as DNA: TGCGCCAGCAGCCAAGTGGCCAGGGGGAACTATGGCTACACCTTC. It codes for CASSQVARGNYGYTF.